Listed below are T cell receptor beta chains from one sample, sequenced in a study of blood T cells in healthy people across ages. TCRdb reanalysed the 5' RACE reads using MiXCR and keeps one entry per CDR3 protein. The sample lists roughly 1,300,000 distinct CDR3 sequences; 45% to 70% were seen once. The material sequenced was blood. The receptors shown here come from a man aged 18 to 30 in good health. Each CDR3 is given without its conserved first and last residue. A D gene is named only where the DNA matches it firmly. Clone sizes are given selectively: once, few, many, or a class where the clone is expanded.

v_call	d_call	j_call	clone_size	cdr3_aa
TRBV27	TRBD1	TRBJ2-7	-	ASRQGGEYEQY
TRBV25-1	-	-	-	ASSEYFGEAHEQY
TRBV4-1	-	TRBJ1-1	-	ASSQNPWSVAF
TRBV9	-	TRBJ2-2	few	ASSVVSNTGELF
TRBV19	-	TRBJ1-2	-	ASSISEGTLYGYT
TRBV15	-	TRBJ2-1	-	ATSRDLRRSYNEQF
TRBV6-1	TRBD1	TRBJ1-6	-	ASSASPGGDSPLH
TRBV4-1	-	TRBJ1-3	-	ASSRDRTTGNTIY
TRBV7-2	TRBD1	TRBJ2-1	-	ASSLGPGGGNEQF
TRBV29-1	-	TRBJ1-2	few	SVEGQGLNGYT
TRBV25-1	TRBD2	TRBJ2-1	-	ASSPGGAAGEQF
TRBV7-2	TRBD2	TRBJ2-1	-	ASSPDGGGVNEQF
TRBV6-5	-	TRBJ2-7	-	ASSSTGTSEQY
TRBV20-1	-	-	few	SARPEEVREAKNIQY
TRBV29-1	TRBD1	TRBJ1-2	-	SVEEDRGRGGYT
TRBV7-9	-	TRBJ1-3	-	ASSSPQEPSSGNTIY